This T cell receptor beta chain was obtained from a study of CD8+ T cells in alopecia areata. This clone was picked up a small number of times. Its matching antigen is unknown. The germline gives CDR1 SEHNR, CDR2 FQNEAQ (reference sequence). CDR3 length: 14 residues. V dropped 3 bases and J dropped 2 bases, with 7 bases sitting between them. Extracted RNA was reverse transcribed, and the resulting cDNA served as sequencing template. Produced via immunoSEQ multiplex PCR; TCRdb's table is partial and in-frame only. This table has 200,000 or so clones, more than 45% appearing once. Punch biopsies of lesional scalp, plus peripheral blood, were taken from alopecia areata patients. Study-level points and caveats: Higher clonality was seen in lesional scalp than in normal scalp, especially in alopecia totalis/universalis.

This chain uses TRBV7-9 with TRBJ1-4; D unclear. The starting material was CD4+ T cells sorted from blood, obtained at week 0. This receptor was obtained from a human donor with alopecia areata. In DNA form, the CDR3 reads TGTGCCAGCAGCTTCCTTGGGACTAATGAAAAACTGTTTTTT. It specifies CASSFLGTNEKLFF.